These 14 T cell receptor beta chains came from one sample sequenced in a study of beta chain features in type 1 diabetes. Expressed TCRB transcripts were sequenced, since all the RNA that had been isolated was reverse transcribed. Sequenced by immunoSEQ multiplex PCR; TCRdb stores in-frame clones only, minus some. Of some 350,000 clones in the sample, roughly a tenth were seen once. Their target antigens are unknown. Study-wide points: For Type 1 diabetes patients, all four CD4+ subsets carried TCRB CDR3s that were moderately but significantly shorter.

The sample comprised central memory CD4+ T cells from blood. The receptors derive from a man aged 25 to 40 with type 1 diabetes.

J is TRBJ2-3 and V is TRBV7-9; D is uncertain. Trimming left V 5 bases short and J 4 bases short, with 7 bases between. The CDR3 is 12 amino acids. Germline loops: CDR1 SEHNR, CDR2 FQNEAQ (reference sequence). CDR3 nucleotides: TGTGCCAGCAGCCAACAATCAGATACGCAGTATTTT. It encodes CASSQQSDTQYF.

This clone was detected ten times or more. V is TRBV6-5 and J is TRBJ2-1, with 8 bases aligning to TRBD2. Germline CDR1 reads MNHEY; CDR2 reads SVGAGI. The CDR3 loop spans 13 amino acids. J gave up 5 bases and V 6 bases, and 3 bases lay outside the gene matches. The CDR3: CASRFSGNNEQFF. CDR3 coding DNA: TGTGCCAGCAGGTTTAGCGGGAACAATGAGCAGTTCTTC.

At least ten counts were recorded for this clone. Other DNA sequences within the sample encode an identical CDR3. This rearrangement joins TRBV27 to TRBJ2-6; possible D gene TRBD1, 5 bases. The CDR3 consists of 16 residues. The germline V gene encodes CDR1 MNHEY and CDR2 SMNVEV (reference sequence). Trimming shortened V by 4 bases and J by 1 base, and 11 bases separated the two germline ends. The DNA of the CDR3 is TGTGCCAGCAGTTGGCAGGGAAGGTCTGGGGCCAACGTCCTGACTTTC. Translation: CASSWQGRSGANVLTF. The complete variable domain, with remaining parts taken from reference TRBV27 and TRBJ2-6, reads EAQVTQNPRYLITVTGKKLTVTCSQNMNHEYMSWYRQDPGLGLRQIYYSMNVEVTDKGDVPEGYKVSRKEKRNFPLILESPSPNQTSLYFCASSWQGRSGANVLTFGAGSRLTVL.

This clone showed up many times. V usage is TRBV18 and J usage is TRBJ2-1; D not resolved. The V and J ends lost 4 bases and 2 bases respectively, with 6 bases between them. Germline V gives CDR1 KGHSH, CDR2 LQKENI. The CDR3 is 13 residues long. CDR3 sequence reads: CASSRSTYNEQFF. In DNA form, the CDR3 reads TGTGCCAGCTCACGGAGTACCTACAATGAGCAGTTCTTC.

This clone came up a few times. The rearrangement joins TRBV6-5 to TRBJ2-5; D is undetermined. This CDR3 has 12 residues. Trimming took 4 bases from V and 2 from J, leaving 5 bases between them. From germline, CDR1 is MNHEY and CDR2 SVGAGI. CDR3 protein: CASSLGQETQYF. CDR3 DNA: TGTGCCAGCAGTTTGGGACAAGAGACCCAGTACTTC.

This clone showed up just a few times. The rearrangement links TRBV11-2 to TRBJ1-1; D unclear. Trimming removed 1 base from V and 0 bases from J, with 3 bases in between. CDR3 length: 13 amino acids. The germline CDR1 and CDR2 sequences are SGHAT and FQNNGV. This CDR3 reads CASSLGLNTEAFF. CDR3 nucleotide sequence: TGTGCCAGCAGCTTAGGTCTGAACACTGAAGCTTTCTTT.

J is TRBJ1-2 and V is TRBV6-5; D may be TRBD1 (6 bases). The V gene lost 2 bases and the J gene lost 4 bases, with 11 bases spanning the gap. The CDR3 spans 14 residues. The V gene's germline CDR1 is MNHEY and CDR2 SVGAGI. For the CDR3, the DNA is TGTGCCAGCAGTTACGGGACAAGGCTCTATGGCTACACCTTC. Translation gives CASSYGTRLYGYTF.

V is TRBV5-1 and J is TRBJ2-3; D not certain. Germline V gene data show CDR1 as SGHRS and CDR2 as YFSETQ. CDR3 length equals 15 residues. Trimming shortened V by 2 bases and J by 0 bases, and 10 bases separated the two germline ends. CDR3 sequence reads: CASSFDAGSTDTQYF. The CDR3 bases are TGCGCCAGCAGCTTCGATGCAGGAAGCACAGATACGCAGTATTTT.

This sequence joins TRBV4-1 and TRBJ1-4; D is unresolved. Germline CDR1 is MGHRA and CDR2 is YSYEKL. CDR3 length: 14 residues. V shed 0 bases and J shed 7 bases, with 9 bases lying between them. CDR3 nucleotide sequence: TGCGCCAGCAGCCAAGATTTTATTGTTGAAAAACTGTTTTTT. This gives the protein CASSQDFIVEKLFF.

This chain uses TRBV5-1 with TRBJ2-6; D is perhaps TRBD1 (5 bases). The CDR3 contains 17 residues. Trimming cost V 4 bases and J 2 bases, with 16 bases left between them. Per germline, CDR1 SGHRS and CDR2 YFSETQ. The CDR3 DNA reads as TGCGCCAGCAGCGCAGAACTGCAGGGAACTGGGGCCAACGTCCTGACTTTC. As protein: CASSAELQGTGANVLTF.

This chain joins TRBV4-2 and TRBJ2-3, with 7 bases that match TRBD2. The V and J ends lost 1 base and 4 bases, in that order; junction bases with no gene match: 11. This CDR3 has 17 residues. Germline V gives CDR1 LGHNA, CDR2 YNFKEQ. The CDR3 protein is CASSQGVRAGEPDTQYF. DNA for the CDR3: TGTGCCAGCAGCCAAGGGGTGAGGGCGGGAGAGCCAGATACGCAGTATTTT.

The rearrangement links TRBV5-1 to TRBJ2-5; D gene unclear. CDR1 and CDR2 from the germline V gene are SGHRS and YFSETQ. CDR3 length: 15 amino acids. V lost 0 bases and J 2 bases, leaving 11 bases between the germline ends. The CDR3 protein is CASSLGRVGQETQYF. In DNA, the CDR3 is TGCGCCAGCAGCTTGGGTAGGGTAGGTCAAGAGACCCAGTACTTC.

In its sample, this clone was seen many times. The chain joins TRBV9 to TRBJ2-5; 8 bases fit TRBD2. J gave up 5 bases and V 0 bases, and 9 bases lay outside the gene matches. The CDR3 is 16 amino acids. CDR1 is SGDLS, CDR2 YYNGEE, per germline. The CDR3 coding sequence is TGTGCCAGCAGCGTAGGACTTGCGGGAGGTGAGGAGACCCAGTACTTC. Translated: CASSVGLAGGEETQYF.

The genes are TRBV6-5 and TRBJ1-1, with D possibly being TRBD1 (6 bases). CDR1 MNHEY and CDR2 SVGAGI come from the germline V gene. This CDR3 is built from 15 residues. The V end lost 3 bases, the J end lost 6 bases, and 17 bases lay between the germline ends. The CDR3 region is CASSYHNTDSAEAFF. The CDR3 nucleotides are TGTGCCAGCAGTTATCATAATACGGACAGCGCTGAAGCTTTCTTT.